This T cell receptor beta chain was observed in a study of shared clonotypes between healthy human individuals. This CDR3 region has 14 residues. V was shortened by 7 bases and J by 0 bases, with 9 bases between the two germline ends. The germline V gene encodes CDR1 MNHNS and CDR2 SASEGT. Replicate PCRs for sorted subsets used about 200 ng DNA; this equaled about 30,000 T cell genomes. Data came from immunoSEQ multiplex PCR; TCRdb stores just in-frame clones and leaves some out. The data contain roughly 2.4 million clones, around 95% of them singletons. As to this clone: Its target is unknown.

Study results and caveats: Estimated richness values were generally larger in naive subsets than in memory subsets. Roughly 5% of naive CD4 clonotypes were common to several donors.

Both subsets, CD45RA+ naive and CD45RA-negative memory, were split from the CD4+ cells. The TCR sequence derives from a man younger than 35 in good health. The J gene is TRBJ2-2, the V gene TRBV6-1; D is possibly TRBD2 (5 bases). Input material: naive CD4+ T cells sorted from blood. Subset in this sample: CD45RA+ positively selected. The CDR3: CASMVSANTGELFF. For the CDR3, the DNA is TGTGCCAGCATGGTTAGCGCGAACACCGGGGAGCTGTTTTTT.